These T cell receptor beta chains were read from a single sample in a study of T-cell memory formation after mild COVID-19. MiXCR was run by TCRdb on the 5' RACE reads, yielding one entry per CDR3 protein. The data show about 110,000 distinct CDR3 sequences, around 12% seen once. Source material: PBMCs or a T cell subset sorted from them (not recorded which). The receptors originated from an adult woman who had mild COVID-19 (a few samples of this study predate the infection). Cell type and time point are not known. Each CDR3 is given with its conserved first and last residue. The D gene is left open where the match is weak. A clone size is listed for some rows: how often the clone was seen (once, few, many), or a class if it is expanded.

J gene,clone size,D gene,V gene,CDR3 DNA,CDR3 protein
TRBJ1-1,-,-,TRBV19,TGTGCCAGTAGTGCCAGCATGGGGAACACTGAAGCTTTCTTT,CASSASMGNTEAFF
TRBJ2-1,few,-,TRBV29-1,TGCAGCGTCGACCTTGGGACGGCAGGGAATGAGCAGTTCTTC,CSVDLGTAGNEQFF
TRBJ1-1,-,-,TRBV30,TGTGCCTGGAGTGAAACTTCTGAAGCTTTCTTT,CAWSETSEAFF
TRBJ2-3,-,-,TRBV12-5,TGTGCTAGTGGCACTGACAGGTCAGATACGCAGTATTTT,CASGTDRSDTQYF
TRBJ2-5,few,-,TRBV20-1,TGCAGTGCTAGGAATCGACTAGATAGGACCCAGTACTTC,CSARNRLDRTQYF
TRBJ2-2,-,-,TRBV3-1,TGTGCCAGCAGCCAAGAAGAACGGCTACCCCCCGACGGGGAGCTGTTTTTT,CASSQEERLPPDGELFF
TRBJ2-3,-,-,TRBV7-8,TGTGCCAGCAGCTTAAACTCCTTCCTAGCAGATACGCAGTATTTT,CASSLNSFLADTQYF
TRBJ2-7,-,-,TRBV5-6,TGTGCCAGCAGCTTGAGCATCTACGAGCAGTACTTC,CASSLSIYEQYF
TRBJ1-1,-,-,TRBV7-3,TGTGCCAGCAGCTCGGGACAACTTGAACTGGGGGCTTTCTTT,CASSSGQLELGAFF
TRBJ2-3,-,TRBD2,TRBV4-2,TGTGCCAGTTCCGGGCCCGGGGAGGGAGATACGCAGTATTTT,CASSGPGEGDTQYF
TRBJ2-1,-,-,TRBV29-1,TGCAGCGTTGAAGGGCTTGCGGACGAGACCACCTACAATGAGCAGTTCTTC,CSVEGLADETTYNEQFF
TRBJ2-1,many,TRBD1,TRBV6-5,TGTGCCAGCAGTGAGGGGGCTACCTCCTACAATGAGCAGTTCTTC,CASSEGATSYNEQFF
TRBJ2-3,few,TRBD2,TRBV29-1,TGCAGCGTTGAAACTAGCGGATACACAGATACGCAGTATTTT,CSVETSGYTDTQYF
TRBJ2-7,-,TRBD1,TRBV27,TGTGCCAGCAGAGTACAGGGGGCGGTCGAGCAGTACTTC,CASRVQGAVEQYF
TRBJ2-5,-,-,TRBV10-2,TGCGCCAGCGAAGGGGGGGAGACCCAGTACTTC,CASEGGETQYF
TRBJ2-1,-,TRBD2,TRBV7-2,TGTGCCAGCAGCTCCACCCGACTAGCGAGGGGCAGAAATGAGCAGTTCTTC,CASSSTRLARGRNEQFF
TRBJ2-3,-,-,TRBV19,TGTGCCAGTAGTGAGGAACAGGGTCCAGATACGCAGTATTTT,CASSEEQGPDTQYF
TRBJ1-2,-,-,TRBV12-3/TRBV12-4,TGTGCCAGCAGTTTATTGGGAGGGGATCGCTATGGCTACACCTTC,CASSLLGGDRYGYTF
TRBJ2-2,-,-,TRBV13,TGTGCCAGCAGCTTAAGGTCCTGGTCGACCGTGGAGCTGTTTTTT,CASSLRSWSTVELFF
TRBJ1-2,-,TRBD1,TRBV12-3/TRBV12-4,TGTGCCAGCAGTTTCATAGAGGGGGCGCAGAATGGCTACACCTTC,CASSFIEGAQNGYTF
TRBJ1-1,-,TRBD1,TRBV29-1,TGCAGCGTCGCCTCCGGACAGGGGCGGTCTGAAGCTTTCTTT,CSVASGQGRSEAFF
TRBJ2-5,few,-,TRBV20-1,TGCAGCGCTAGAGACCCGAATAGCGGCCTCCAAGAGACCCAGTACTTC,CSARDPNSGLQETQYF
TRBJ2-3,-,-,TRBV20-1,TGCAGTGCTAATTGGCTAGGAATCCCAGATACGCAGTATTTT,CSANWLGIPDTQYF